The clone carrying this T cell receptor beta chain was seen a handful of times. The antigen is undetermined. This sample was taken from a study of T cell responses to AZD1222 COVID-19 vaccine. Germline loops: CDR1 KGHSH, CDR2 LQKENI. The CDR3 runs 15 residues. V shed 3 bases, J shed 4 bases, and the junction held 4 bases outside the gene matches. Study-wide results and caveats: Donors, mostly white British, included more females; clonal diversity was possibly underestimated.

Assay: immunoSEQ multiplex PCR; the TCRdb copy retains only in-frame clones and omits some. The sample consists of about 150,000 clones, about nine tenths of them appearing once. The material was peripheral blood, obtained 28 days after the second AZD1222 dose. V usage is TRBV18 and J usage is TRBJ1-5; 9 bases map to TRBD1. The TCR was taken from an adult who received the AZD1222 COVID-19 vaccine. This chain's CDR3 is CASSPTGTGNQPQHF. CDR3 DNA sequence: TGTGCCAGCTCACCCACCGGGACAGGGAATCAGCCCCAGCATTTT.